A single sample gave rise to the 17 T cell receptor beta chains below, sequenced in a study of T cell changes during pregnancy in multiple sclerosis (dated by TCRdb to between 2017 and 2020). The library was obtained by the immunoSEQ multiplex PCR assay. This is the immuneACCESS table as TCRdb keeps it, with only in-frame sequences that have V and J called. A part of the clones is gone; compared with another copy, unresolved V genes explain less than half, and the rest is unexplained. This sample comprises 25,000 to 35,000 clones, approximately 90% of them detected only once. Of the sample, around 4.5% is held by the ten largest clones. The source was CD8+ T cells from peripheral blood mononuclear cells, collected in the second trimester of pregnancy. These receptors were obtained from a female donor with multiple sclerosis, enrolled in a pregnancy study.

This clone has only a few counts. This chain connects TRBV7-9 to TRBJ1-1; 10 nucleotides agree with TRBD1. Germline V gene lookup returns CDR1 SEHNR and CDR2 FQNEAQ (reference sequence). The CDR3 is 13 residues long. With V trimmed by 10 bases and J by 1 base, 3 bases remained unmatched. CDR3 DNA: TGTGCCATTCGACAGGGGGCGAACACTGAAGCTTTCTTT. Translated: CAIRQGANTEAFF.

This chain uses TRBV5-1 with TRBJ2-2; D gene unclear. With 1 base removed from V and 4 bases from J, the gap between germline ends came to 5 bases. The CDR3 spans 13 residues. Per germline, CDR1 SGHRS and CDR2 YFSETQ. Here the CDR3 DNA reads TGCGCCAGCAGCTTGTTCCTCACCGGGGAGCTGTTTTTT. Its translation: CASSLFLTGELFF. The complete variable domain, with remaining parts taken from reference TRBV5-1 and TRBJ2-2, reads KAGVTQTPRYLIKTRGQQVTLSCSPISGHRSVSWYQQTPGQGLQFLFEYFSETQRNKGNFPGRFSGRQFSNSRSEMNVSTLELGDSALYLCASSLFLTGELFFGEGSRLTVL.

This CDR3 reads CASSEVGLGNEQFF. For the CDR3, the DNA is TGTGCCAGCAGTGAAGTGGGACTAGGTAATGAGCAGTTCTTC. The chain employs TRBV25-1 and TRBJ2-1; 8 bases agree with TRBD2. The V segment lost 2 bases and the J segment 7 bases; nucleotides outside the gene matches: 4. CDR1 is MGHDK, CDR2 SYGVNS, per germline. This CDR3 has 14 amino acids.

This rearrangement joins TRBV11-2 to TRBJ2-1; TRBD2 matches 10 bases. CDR1 and CDR2 (germline): SGHAT, FQNNGV. CDR3 length: 17 residues. V gave up 1 base and J gave up 1 base; unmatched junction bases: 4. The CDR3 nucleotides are TGTGCCAGCAGCTTAGTTGTTAGCGGGAGGTCCTACAATGAGCAGTTCTTC. It yields the protein CASSLVVSGRSYNEQFF.

The V gene is TRBV4-3, the J gene TRBJ1-1; 7 nucleotides agree with TRBD1. Looked up from germline, CDR1 is LGHNA and CDR2 is YSLEER. J was trimmed by 3 bases and V by 1 base; bases with no gene match: 5. CDR3 length equals 15 residues. DNA for the CDR3: TGCGCCAGCAGCCAAGGCCCTGGGACAGACACTGAAGCTTTCTTT. Translation: CASSQGPGTDTEAFF.

The chain links TRBV19 to TRBJ2-6, with 8 nucleotides matching TRBD1. In germline, CDR1 is LNHDA, CDR2 SQIVND (reference sequence). V gave up 2 bases and J gave up 0 bases; unmatched junction bases: 12. The CDR3 is made up of 20 amino acids. CDR3 bases: TGTGCCAGTAGTATATTCGGCTGGACAGGGAGCCTCTCTGGGGCCAACGTCCTGACTTTC. Residues: CASSIFGWTGSLSGANVLTF.

V is TRBV4-3 and J is TRBJ1-4; 10 bases match TRBD1. Trimming removed 4 bases from V and 4 bases from J; junction bases left unmatched: 3. This CDR3 is built from 15 residues. CDR1 and CDR2 (germline): LGHNA, YSLEER. This CDR3 reads CASSRTGGDNEKLFF. The CDR3 DNA is TGCGCCAGCAGCCGGACAGGGGGGGATAATGAAAAACTGTTTTTT.

The rearrangement uses TRBV27 and TRBJ1-1; a weak D match, TRBD1 (5 bases). V shed 6 bases and J shed 2 bases, with 13 bases lying between them. The germline gives CDR1 MNHEY, CDR2 SMNVEV (reference sequence). The CDR3 sequence is 14 residues long. CDR3: CASSPDGGNTEAFF. In nucleotides, the CDR3 is TGTGCCAGCAGCCCCGACGGGGGAAACACTGAAGCTTTCTTT.

CDR3 residues: CASSPGRGSTEAFF. The CDR3 DNA reads as TGTGCCAGCAGCCCGGGAAGAGGGTCCACTGAAGCTTTCTTT. The chain couples TRBV5-5 to TRBJ1-1; unclear D gene. Trimming took off 4 bases at V and 4 bases at J, with 14 bases between the two ends. The CDR3 has 14 amino acids. Germline loops: CDR1 SGHKS, CDR2 YYEKEE (reference sequence).

In this sample, this clone turned up once. V and J are TRBV13 and TRBJ2-1; 7 positions agree with TRBD2. The V gene end was trimmed by 9 bases and the J gene end by 6 bases; junction bases not matched to a gene: 11. The V gene's germline CDR1 is PRHDT and CDR2 FYEKMQ (reference sequence). CDR3 length: 14 amino acids. CDR3 nucleotides: TGTGCCAGTACAAAGGCGGGAGAGGTCAATGAGCAGTTCTTC. This translates into CASTKAGEVNEQFF.

The chain carries TRBV19 and TRBJ2-5; the match to TRBD1 covers 9 bases. With 3 bases clipped from V and 5 bases from J, the junction kept 7 bases outside the gene matches. CDR1 and CDR2 from the germline V gene are LNHDA and SQIVND (reference sequence). The CDR3 covers 15 residues. The CDR3 sequence is CASSMGDRVFETQYF. The CDR3 DNA reads as TGTGCCAGTAGTATGGGGGACAGGGTGTTCGAGACCCAGTACTTC.

The rearrangement links TRBV18 to TRBJ2-7; 10 bases align to TRBD2. There are 14 residues in the CDR3. With V trimmed by 5 bases and J by 3 bases, 4 bases remained unmatched. CDR1 KGHSH and CDR2 LQKENI come from the germline V gene. The CDR3 loop is CASSSRTSGYEQYF. For the CDR3, the DNA is TGTGCCAGCTCATCCCGGACTAGCGGCTACGAGCAGTACTTC.

This chain joins TRBV14 and TRBJ1-1, with D possibly being TRBD1 (5 bases). Trimming pared 0 bases from V and 3 bases from J, leaving 29 bases between. Per germline, CDR1 SGHDN and CDR2 FVKESK. The CDR3 contains 21 residues. For the CDR3, the DNA is TGTGCCAGCAGCCAAGACAAAGTAAGATGGGGGGTATATACGGGGGACACTGAAGCTTTCTTT. Its translation: CASSQDKVRWGVYTGDTEAFF.

V gene TRBV6-1 combines with J gene TRBJ2-7, with 8 bases aligning to TRBD1. Germline CDR1 is MNHNS and CDR2 is SASEGT. V trimming: 3 bases; J trimming: 3 bases; junction bases outside the gene matches: 16. The CDR3 has 18 amino acids. CDR3 amino acids: CASSDPLQVRGQYYEQYF. CDR3 in DNA: TGTGCCAGCAGTGACCCTCTCCAGGTCAGGGGGCAATACTACGAGCAGTACTTC.

This clone was observed a handful of times. The chain is built from TRBV9 and TRBJ1-4; D is undetermined. The CDR3 loop spans 13 amino acids. Germline CDR1 and CDR2: SGDLS and YYNGEE. V was clipped by 0 bases and J by 6 bases, with 6 bases between them. The CDR3 here is CASSVGGDEKLFF. As DNA, the CDR3 is TGTGCCAGCAGCGTAGGCGGGGATGAAAAACTGTTTTTT. Filled out from reference TRBV9 and TRBJ1-4, the complete variable domain reads DSGVTQTPKHLITATGQRVTLRCSPRSGDLSVYWYQQSLDQGLQFLIQYYNGEERAKGNILERFSAQQFPDLHSELNLSSLELGDSALYFCASSVGGDEKLFFGSGTQLSVL.

The chain uses TRBV4-1 and TRBJ2-2; 9 bases are shared with TRBD2. CDR1 is MGHRA and CDR2 is YSYEKL in the germline V gene. The CDR3 consists of 17 residues. V lost 0 bases to trimming and J lost 4 bases; unmatched junction nucleotides: 6. Here the CDR3 reads CASSQERREGSTGELFF. The CDR3, as DNA: TGCGCCAGCAGCCAAGAGAGGCGGGAGGGTAGCACCGGGGAGCTGTTTTTT.

The chain is built from TRBV18 and TRBJ1-1; no definite D call. CDR3 length: 12 residues. Trimming left V 5 bases short and J 6 bases short, with 10 bases between. Germline V gene lookup returns CDR1 KGHSH and CDR2 LQKENI. The chain's CDR3 is CASSAGMPEAFF. The CDR3 region has the DNA TGTGCCAGCTCAGCAGGTATGCCTGAAGCTTTCTTT.